This T cell receptor beta chain was observed in a study of blood T cell repertoires in COVID-19. Study details: Italy, Spain and the United States were the sources of the convalescent and acute COVID-19 samples. T cells, B-cell-depleted T cells, or PBMCs provided the cDNA or gDNA that served as material.

In the original workflow: Nucleated cell number was recorded as an estimate derived from reference gene primer amplification. Produced via immunoSEQ multiplex PCR; TCRdb's table is partial and in-frame only. That table gives V, J and clone size, and the DNA gave D and trimming. The sample holds roughly 330,000 clones, about nine tenths seen once. Enrollment of patients from Seattle took place during active infection, with longitudinal follow-up. V shed 0 bases and J 6 bases; nucleotides not matched to a gene: 5. Per the germline V gene, CDR1 is SGHAT and CDR2 is FQNNGV. The length of the CDR3 is 14 residues.

The sequencing input was peripheral blood. The rearrangement uses TRBV11-2 and TRBJ2-7; the match to TRBD1 covers 7 bases. The TCR sequence derives from a man aged 25 to 40 with COVID-19, enrolled during active disease. This CDR3 reads CASSLDRNRGEQYF. The CDR3 DNA reads as TGTGCCAGCAGCTTAGATCGGAACAGGGGCGAGCAGTACTTC.